A single sample gave rise to the 13 T cell receptor beta chains below, sequenced in a study of blood T cells in healthy people across ages. With a J-beta primer mix and a sample-barcoded 5' primer, a second PCR ran 7 to 11 cycles. TCRdb reprocessed the 5' RACE reads with MiXCR, giving one entry per CDR3 protein. The sample comprises more than 550,000 distinct CDR3 sequences, 22% of which are singletons, and less than 25% rests with the top ten. The sample taken for sequencing was blood. All receptors come from a man between 65 and 79 years old in good health.

V and J are TRBV3-1 and TRBJ1-4; TRBD1 matches at 10 bases. Germline V gene sequence: CDR1 LGHDT, CDR2 YNNKEL (reference sequence). CDR3 length equals 15 residues. J was trimmed by 7 bases and V by 8 bases; bases with no gene match: 10. The CDR3 DNA is TGTGCCAGCGGGTTTTACGGGACAGGGGTTGAAAAACTGTTTTTT. It specifies CASGFYGTGVEKLFF.

This clonotype was picked up many times. The genes are TRBV2 and TRBJ2-1; D is possibly TRBD1 (5 bases). Germline assignment: CDR1 SNHLY and CDR2 FYNNEI. This CDR3 comprises 13 residues. V lost 4 bases, J lost 1 base, and 5 bases lay in between. The CDR3 protein is CASSGQSYNEQFF. The DNA for the CDR3 is TGTGCCAGCAGTGGACAGTCCTACAATGAGCAGTTCTTC.

The rearrangement links TRBV7-6 to TRBJ2-2, with D uncertain. Trimming took 2 bases from V and 6 from J, leaving 10 bases between them. Germline CDR1 reads SGHVS; CDR2 reads FNYEAQ. The CDR3 extends over 14 amino acids. CDR3 sequence: CASSLSNHAGELFF. CDR3 nucleotides: TGTGCCAGCAGCTTATCCAACCACGCCGGGGAGCTGTTTTTT. The entire variable domain, with the rest obtained from reference TRBV7-6 and TRBJ2-2, is as follows: GAGVSQSPRYKVTKRGQDVALRCDPISGHVSLYWYRQALGQGPEFLTYFNYEAQQDKSGLPNDRFSAERPEGSISTLTIQRTEQRDSAMYRCASSLSNHAGELFFGEGSRLTVL.

There are many counts of this clonotype. The chain has TRBV11-2 and TRBJ1-4; possibly TRBD1 for D (6 bases). The V gene's germline CDR1 is SGHAT and CDR2 FQNNGV. The CDR3 is 14 amino acids. Trimming left V 3 bases short and J 3 bases short, with 8 bases between. The CDR3 loop is CASSFGQSNEKLFF. The DNA for the CDR3 is TGTGCCAGCAGCTTTGGACAGTCTAATGAAAAACTGTTTTTT.

This clonotype was seen more than once but under ten times. CDR3 protein: CSVEDRFGAGENTEAFF. Written as DNA, the CDR3 is TGCAGCGTTGAAGATCGCTTTGGGGCAGGGGAGAACACTGAAGCTTTCTTT. J is TRBJ1-1 and V is TRBV29-1; a possible D gene is TRBD1 (6 bases). Per germline, CDR1 SQVTM and CDR2 ANQGSEA. The CDR3 extends over 17 amino acids. Trimming pared 0 bases from V and 1 base from J, leaving 18 bases between.

The gene calls are TRBV7-9 and TRBJ2-4; the D gene is possibly TRBD2 (5 bases). The length of the CDR3 is 15 residues. Per the germline V gene, CDR1 is SEHNR and CDR2 is FQNEAQ (reference sequence). The germline V and J ends were trimmed by 4 bases and 3 bases, with 13 bases remaining between them. The CDR3 DNA is TGTGCCAGCAGCTCCCCGACGGAGGACAAAAACATTCAGTACTTC. It yields the protein CASSSPTEDKNIQYF.

This clonotype was recorded many times. The chain recombines TRBV6-5 with TRBJ1-1, with D unclear. This CDR3 contains 15 residues. V dropped 6 bases and J dropped 3 bases, with 17 bases sitting between them. Germline-derived CDR1 and CDR2 are MNHEY and SVGAGI. The CDR3 is CASSPVLKRDTEAFF. The DNA of the CDR3 is TGTGCCAGCAGCCCAGTCCTAAAGCGGGACACTGAAGCTTTCTTT.

This clonotype has a count of ten or more. The chain joins TRBV29-1 to TRBJ2-7; 9 bases are shared with TRBD1. With V trimmed by 2 bases and J by 0 bases, 8 bases remained unmatched. There are 16 residues in the CDR3. Germline-derived CDR1 and CDR2 are SQVTM and ANQGSEA. The CDR3 protein is CSVELTGTGPSYEQYF. CDR3 DNA sequence: TGCAGCGTTGAACTTACCGGGACAGGGCCCTCCTACGAGCAGTACTTC.

This clonotype was detected ten times or more. V and J are TRBV5-1 and TRBJ2-7; D perhaps matches TRBD2 (5 bases). Germline V CDR1 and CDR2: SGHRS, YFSETQ. Trimming stripped 0 bases from V and 0 bases from J, with 16 bases between. This CDR3 has 17 amino acids. In DNA form, the CDR3 reads TGCGCCAGCAGCTTGGCGGCGGCAACCGCGGGCTCCTACGAGCAGTACTTC. Residues: CASSLAAATAGSYEQYF.

The chain links TRBV5-1 to TRBJ1-1; D is ambiguous. Germline V gene data show CDR1 as SGHRS and CDR2 as YFSETQ. The CDR3 is made up of 13 amino acids. Trimming stripped 2 bases from V and 5 bases from J, with 10 bases between. The CDR3 region has the DNA TGCGCCAGCAGCTTCACTCCCGGGACTGAAGCTTTCTTT. Translation gives CASSFTPGTEAFF.

A few counts support this clonotype. This sequence joins TRBV7-9 and TRBJ2-5; D is ambiguous. The J call could be wrong; TRBJ2-1 is a better fit for the DNA end. CDR1 and CDR2 (germline): SEHNR, FQNEAQ (reference sequence). The CDR3 runs 13 residues. This chain's CDR3 is CASSLVLGHEQFF. As DNA, the CDR3 is TGTGCCAGCAGCTTAGTCTTAGGCCACGAGCAGTTCTTC.

A few counts support this clonotype. The gene calls are TRBV28 and TRBJ1-2; 10 nucleotides match TRBD1. V lost 3 bases, J lost 7 bases, and 11 bases stayed unmatched. The CDR3 contains 16 residues. Germline CDR1 is MDHEN and CDR2 is SYDVKM. The CDR3 spells CASSFPLGTGDFGYTF. The CDR3, as DNA: TGTGCCAGCAGTTTCCCTCTGGGGACAGGGGACTTTGGCTACACCTTC.

This clonotype was observed a few times. V usage is TRBV14 and J usage is TRBJ1-1, with unresolved D. This CDR3 has 14 residues. V was cut by 0 bases and J by 1 base, with 6 bases left in between. The germline V gene has CDR1 SGHDN and CDR2 FVKESK. The CDR3 reads CASSQEVPNTEAFF. The CDR3 DNA follows: TGTGCCAGCAGCCAAGAGGTCCCGAACACTGAAGCTTTCTTT.